This T cell receptor beta chain was obtained from a study of T cell repertoires in cytomegalovirus infection. About the study: Evidence of both CMV infection and a matching HLA type came from public TCR beta signatures.

One entry per CDR3 protein, called by TCRdb with MiXCR from the reads. The table shows 550,000 to 850,000 distinct CDR3 sequences, with around 32% occurring only once. Germline V gene sequence: CDR1 LGHDT, CDR2 YNNKEL (reference sequence). CDR3 length: 14 residues. Trimming left V 2 bases short and J 8 bases short, with 12 bases between. Comment on this clonotype: Its cognate antigen is unknown.

This TCR came from a human donor in good health (CMV status not recorded). Some clones in this sample may be carry-over from other donors' samples. The sequences come from cultured PBMCs, collected from culture after CMV antigen stimulation. The chain is built from TRBV3-1 and TRBJ1-4; a possible D gene is TRBD1 (6 bases). DNA of the CDR3: TGTGCCAGCAGCCAAACAGGGTTGTCCGAAAAACTGTTTTTT. It yields the protein CASSQTGLSEKLFF.